This is a list of T cell receptor beta chains from one sample in a study of T-cell reconstitution after alpha-beta-depleted transplantation in children. TCRdb independently ran MiXCR on the PCR reads; one entry per CDR3 protein. This sample has about 230,000 distinct CDR3 sequences, with roughly 9% found just once. The sequenced sample was PBMCs from the stem cell graft donor, obtained from the stem cell graft. Receptors originate from a human donor who donated a stem cell graft to a child with acute lymphoblastic leukemia. Both conserved end residues are part of each CDR3. Fields, in order: D gene, clone size, V gene, J gene, CDR3 protein, CDR3 DNA. A D gene is named only where the DNA matches it firmly. Only some rows state a clone size, as once, few, many or a class for expanded clones.

TRBD1	few	TRBV18	TRBJ1-1	CASSQGAGGTEAFF	TGTGCCAGCTCACAGGGGGCAGGCGGCACTGAAGCTTTCTTT
TRBD2	few	TRBV12-3/TRBV12-4	TRBJ2-3	CASSRLSGVYTDTQYF	TGTGCCAGCAGCCGCCTCAGCGGGGTCTACACAGATACGCAGTATTTT
.	few	TRBV27	TRBJ2-7	CAIHNGLEQYF	TGTGCCATCCACAACGGTCTCGAGCAGTACTTC
TRBD1	few	TRBV6-5	TRBJ2-7	CASRGQGWEQYF	TGTGCCAGCAGGGGACAGGGATGGGAGCAGTACTTC
TRBD1	.	TRBV12-3/TRBV12-4	TRBJ1-1	CASRADRGRWNTEAFF	TGTGCCAGCAGGGCGGACAGGGGGCGGTGGAACACTGAAGCTTTCTTT
.	.	TRBV6-1	TRBJ1-5	CASSEVTTSEQPQHF	TGTGCCAGCAGTGAAGTTACGACCTCGGAACAGCCCCAGCATTTT
.	many	TRBV5-1	TRBJ2-3	CASSMALHSTDTQYF	TGCGCCAGCAGTATGGCCTTACACAGCACAGATACGCAGTATTTT
TRBD1	few	TRBV4-3	TRBJ2-2	CASSQSGTGYTGELFF	TGCGCCAGCAGCCAGTCCGGGACAGGGTACACCGGGGAGCTGTTTTTT
.	.	TRBV9	TRBJ1-2	CASSVGEFNYGYTF	TGTGCCAGCAGCGTGGGGGAGTTTAACTATGGCTACACCTTC
TRBD1	many	TRBV6-1	TRBJ2-7	CASSKPRTGGFLYEQYF	TGTGCCAGCAGTAAGCCCCGGACAGGGGGTTTCCTCTACGAGCAGTACTTC
TRBD2	few	TRBV6-2/TRBV6-3	TRBJ2-2	CASKRLAGANTGELFF	TGTGCCAGCAAAAGACTAGCGGGGGCGAACACCGGGGAGCTGTTTTTT
.	many	TRBV12-3/TRBV12-4	TRBJ1-2	CASSSRTENYGYTF	TGTGCCAGCAGTTCAAGGACCGAGAACTATGGCTACACCTTC
TRBD1	few	TRBV3-1	TRBJ2-7	CASSLRTGQGDEQYF	TGTGCCAGCAGCCTCCGAACGGGACAGGGTGACGAGCAGTACTTC
.	many	TRBV12-3/TRBV12-4	TRBJ1-5	CASSSYTQPQHF	TGTGCCAGCAGTTCCTATACTCAGCCCCAGCATTTT
.	few	TRBV29-1	TRBJ2-7	CSVAPGSYEQYF	TGCAGCGTTGCGCCAGGATCCTACGAGCAGTACTTC
.	many	TRBV5-1	TRBJ1-1	CASSLAGGADTEAFF	TGCGCCAGCAGCTTGGCTGGGGGCGCGGACACTGAAGCTTTCTTT
.	many	TRBV11-2	TRBJ2-3	CASSPAGSVTTQYF	TGTGCCAGCAGCCCCGCAGGGAGCGTGACTACGCAGTATTTT
.	few	TRBV10-3	TRBJ2-7	CAISGQGYEQYF	TGTGCCATCAGTGGGCAGGGCTACGAGCAGTACTTC
.	.	TRBV18	TRBJ1-5	CASSPLPRDDRNQPQHF	TGTGCCAGCTCCCCTCTCCCGAGGGATGATCGCAATCAGCCCCAGCATTTT
.	.	TRBV12-3/TRBV12-4	TRBJ2-2	CASSLKLETGRTGELFF	TGTGCCAGCAGTTTAAAACTAGAGACAGGACGCACCGGGGAGCTGTTTTTT
.	few	TRBV6-1	TRBJ1-3	CASTQTSASSGNTIYF	TGTGCCAGCACACAAACCAGTGCCAGCTCTGGAAACACCATATATTTT
.	few	TRBV9	TRBJ2-3	CASSVAESTDTQYF	TGTGCCAGCAGCGTAGCCGAGTCCACAGATACGCAGTATTTT
TRBD1	many	TRBV29-1	TRBJ2-3	CSVDRRGHGTDTQYF	TGCAGCGTTGATCGCAGGGGGCATGGAACAGATACGCAGTATTTT
.	.	TRBV18	TRBJ1-5	CASSLSTGSNQPQHF	TGTGCCAGCTCACTCAGCACAGGGAGCAATCAGCCCCAGCATTTT
.	many	TRBV24-1	TRBJ2-1	CATSDFRDTTLSYNEQFF	TGTGCCACCAGTGATTTTCGGGACACCACCCTCTCCTACAATGAGCAGTTCTTC
.	many	TRBV10-1	TRBJ2-3	CATRPGAPTISTDTQYF	TGCGCCACCCGACCAGGGGCACCCACGATTAGCACAGATACGCAGTATTTT
.	few	TRBV20-1	TRBJ2-5	CSAPTAQGRETQYF	TGCAGTGCCCCGACGGCACAGGGAAGAGAGACCCAGTACTTC
.	few	TRBV29-1	TRBJ2-2	CSVGQAGELFF	TGCAGCGTTGGACAAGCGGGGGAGCTGTTTTTT
.	many	TRBV20-1	TRBJ2-4	CSARDKRGRPNIQYF	TGCAGTGCTAGAGATAAACGGGGACGCCCCAACATTCAGTACTTC
.	few	TRBV5-1	TRBJ2-3	CASSPVGEGTDTQYF	TGCGCCAGCAGCCCGGTAGGGGAAGGCACAGATACGCAGTATTTT
TRBD1	.	TRBV5-5	TRBJ2-5	CASSIETGGWETQYF	TGTGCCAGCAGCATCGAGACAGGGGGCTGGGAGACCCAGTACTTC
.	many	TRBV20-1	TRBJ1-5	CSASYGPKAQHF	TGCAGTGCTAGTTACGGGCCGAAGGCCCAGCATTTT
.	.	TRBV11-2	TRBJ1-2	CASSLGALGYTF	TGTGCCAGCAGCTTAGGGGCGTTGGGCTACACCTTC
TRBD2	many	TRBV5-1	TRBJ2-2	CASSLDLAGGTGELFF	TGCGCCAGCAGCTTGGACCTAGCGGGGGGCACCGGGGAGCTGTTTTTT
.	many	TRBV3-1	TRBJ2-5	CASSSRTVFRGKETQYF	TGTGCCAGCAGCTCGCGTACGGTATTCCGCGGGAAAGAGACCCAGTACTTC
TRBD1	many	TRBV29-1	TRBJ2-7	CSVVRDSYEQYF	TGCAGCGTTGTTCGGGACAGCTACGAGCAGTACTTC
.	few	TRBV11-2	TRBJ1-1	CASSSPQGTEAFF	TGTGCCAGCAGCTCCCCCCAAGGGACTGAAGCTTTCTTT
TRBD1	many	TRBV20-1	TRBJ1-3	CSAAGTGGNTIYF	TGCAGTGCTGCCGGGACAGGTGGAAACACCATATATTTT
.	few	TRBV7-8	TRBJ2-5	CASSDRGYVEGTQYF	TGTGCCAGCAGCGACCGGGGTTATGTGGAAGGGACCCAGTACTTC
.	.	TRBV12-3/TRBV12-4	TRBJ1-1	CASRLPPTGSYTEAFF	TGTGCCAGCAGGCTTCCCCCGACAGGATCGTACACTGAAGCTTTCTTT
TRBD2	few	TRBV6-2/TRBV6-3	TRBJ2-3	CASSYSRSTSFSDTQYF	TGTGCCAGCAGTTACTCGAGATCGACTAGCTTTTCCGATACGCAGTATTTT
.	.	TRBV25-1	TRBJ2-6	CASSPGQTSGANVLTF	TGTGCCAGCAGTCCTGGACAGACTTCTGGGGCCAACGTCCTGACTTTC
TRBD1	.	TRBV5-1	TRBJ1-1	CASSRDRGRMNTEAFF	TGCGCCAGCAGCCGGGACAGGGGGCGGATGAACACTGAAGCTTTCTTT
.	many	TRBV20-1	TRBJ2-1	CSASVRGAAYNEQFF	TGCAGTGCTAGTGTCCGGGGGGCCGCCTACAATGAGCAGTTCTTC
TRBD2	many	TRBV6-1	TRBJ2-7	CASSEAGGASYEQYF	TGTGCCAGCAGTGAAGCCGGGGGGGCGTCCTACGAGCAGTACTTC
TRBD1	.	TRBV13	TRBJ2-1	CASSLVRSNPSTGVVTHHYNEQFF	TGTGCCAGCAGCTTAGTCCGTTCGAACCCCTCGACAGGGGTCGTAACCCACCACTACAATGAGCAGTTCTTC
.	many	TRBV3-1	TRBJ2-7	CASSQGRSSPYEQYF	TGTGCCAGCAGCCAAGGCCGCTCCAGCCCCTACGAGCAGTACTTC
TRBD2	.	TRBV4-2	TRBJ2-3	CASSQVTSGADTQYF	TGTGCCAGCAGCCAAGTTACTAGCGGGGCAGATACGCAGTATTTT
.	many	TRBV14	TRBJ2-2	CASSQSTTGELFF	TGTGCCAGCAGCCAAAGCACCACCGGGGAGCTGTTTTTT
.	.	TRBV24-1	TRBJ1-4	CATSDHRGAIDEKLFF	TGTGCCACCAGTGATCATAGGGGCGCGATCGATGAAAAACTGTTTTTT
.	.	TRBV7-2	TRBJ2-4	CASSSRNIQYF	TGTGCCAGCAGCTCACGAAACATTCAGTACTTC
.	.	TRBV6-4	TRBJ1-2	CASSAGLPRSTF	TGTGCCAGCAGTGCGGGCCTACCCCGTTCCACCTTC
TRBD1	few	TRBV13	TRBJ1-3	CASSLRAGGTGNTIYF	TGTGCCAGCAGCTTAAGGGCAGGGGGGACTGGAAACACCATATATTTT